Presented here are 26 T cell receptor beta chains from one specimen sequenced in a study of blood T cell repertoires in COVID-19. Method: immunoSEQ multiplex PCR; TCRdb's copy keeps in-frame clones and lacks some. The sample yields roughly 150,000 clones, about three quarters seen once. The sample was peripheral blood. These TCRs come from a man aged 55 to 69 with acute or convalescent COVID-19.

The V call is TRBV5-6, the J call TRBJ1-2; TRBD1 matches 8 bases. The junction had 7 bases not matched to a gene; V was cut back by 4 bases and J by 2 bases. This CDR3 comprises 15 residues. CDR1 is SGHDT and CDR2 is YYEEEE in the germline V gene. The CDR3 sequence is CASSPWTGTNYGYTF. In nucleotides, the CDR3 is TGTGCCAGCAGCCCATGGACAGGGACCAACTATGGCTACACCTTC.

The V call is TRBV5-6, the J call TRBJ1-5; TRBD1 agrees at 9 bases. Looked up from germline, CDR1 is SGHDT and CDR2 is YYEEEE. V lost 0 bases, J lost 5 bases, and 6 bases stayed unmatched. This CDR3 is built from 16 residues. This CDR3 is CASSLAGTGYYQPQHF. The CDR3 nucleotides are TGTGCCAGCAGCTTGGCTGGGACAGGGTACTATCAGCCCCAGCATTTT.

This clone was detected only a few times. The V gene is TRBV2, the J gene TRBJ1-1; no clear D. Trimming removed 8 bases at V and 0 bases at J, with 4 bases between. CDR1 is SNHLY, CDR2 FYNNEI, per germline. CDR3 size: 11 residues. The CDR3 loop is CASVMNTEAFF. The CDR3 nucleotides read TGTGCCAGCGTCATGAACACTGAAGCTTTCTTT.

The rearrangement uses TRBV5-4 and TRBJ2-5, with D possibly matching TRBD2 (8 bases). Germline V gives CDR1 SGHNT, CDR2 YYREEE (reference sequence). Trimming took off 0 bases at V and 5 bases at J, with 17 bases between the two ends. CDR3 length equals 16 residues. CDR3 loop: CASSLAGGGGRETQYF. The CDR3 DNA reads TGTGCCAGCAGCTTGGCCGGAGGGGGCGGGAGGGAGACCCAGTACTTC.

This clone was seen once. The V gene is TRBV7-2, the J gene TRBJ2-3; TRBD2 is a possible D gene (7 bases). This CDR3 comprises 14 residues. Germline V gene lookup returns CDR1 SGHTA and CDR2 FQGNSA. Trimming shortened V by 8 bases and J by 1 base, and 13 bases separated the two germline ends. CDR3 region: CASGGAARTDTQYF. CDR3 bases: TGTGCCAGCGGGGGGGCCGCTCGCACAGATACGCAGTATTTT.

Concerning this clone: Within the sample, other DNA sequences also encode this same CDR3. The chain is built from TRBV6-5 and TRBJ1-5, with a tentative D call TRBD1 (6 bases). Germline V gene lookup returns CDR1 MNHEY and CDR2 SVGAGI. V shed 5 bases and J shed 0 bases, with 8 bases lying between them. This CDR3 contains 14 residues. CDR3 sequence: CASSRTASNQPQHF. The CDR3, as DNA: TGTGCCAGCAGTCGGACAGCTAGCAATCAGCCCCAGCATTTT.

The chain uses TRBV6-5 and TRBJ2-1, with D possibly matching TRBD1 (6 bases). Trimming pared 0 bases from V and 4 bases from J, leaving 10 bases between. Germline V gene lookup returns CDR1 MNHEY and CDR2 SVGAGI. The CDR3 contains 15 residues. CDR3: CASSYSQGKYNEQFF. The DNA for the CDR3 is TGTGCCAGCAGTTACTCGCAGGGGAAATACAATGAGCAGTTCTTC.

The CDR3 sequence is CSVSGTAPYEQYF. The CDR3 nucleotides read TGCAGCGTTTCCGGGACAGCCCCCTACGAGCAGTACTTC. This chain links TRBV29-1 with TRBJ2-7; 7 bases fit TRBD1. Germline V gene sequence: CDR1 SQVTM, CDR2 ANQGSEA. The ends lost 5 bases at V and 2 bases at J; junction bases unmatched: 6. The CDR3 is 13 residues long.

This clone has a single count. The J gene is TRBJ2-1, the V gene TRBV30, with a weak D call TRBD2 (5 bases). The CDR3 covers 14 residues. Germline CDR1 reads GTSNPN; CDR2 reads SVGIG (reference sequence). V was pared by 4 bases and J by 3 bases, with 13 bases between. CDR3 sequence: CAWTHGGGYNEQFF. The CDR3 nucleotides are TGTGCCTGGACTCATGGCGGAGGCTACAATGAGCAGTTCTTC.

The chain is built from TRBV23-1 and TRBJ1-6; possibly TRBD1 for D (5 bases). TRBV23-1 is given ORF status, its function remaining uncertain. Trimming removed 0 bases at V and 0 bases at J, with 21 bases between. The CDR3 is 21 residues long. The CDR3, as DNA: TGCGCCAGCAGTCAATCGAAGAGGTCAGGGTTTAATAGCTCCTATAATTCACCCCTCCACTTT. It specifies CASSQSKRSGFNSSYNSPLHF.

CDR3 bases: TGTGCCATCAGTTACAAGGAGGAGAACACTGAAGCTTTCTTT. As protein: CAISYKEENTEAFF. The rearrangement uses TRBV10-3 and TRBJ1-1; D is unclear. Germline assignment: CDR1 ENHRY and CDR2 SYGVKD. The ends were cut back, 5 bases at V and 1 base at J, with 11 bases in the middle. CDR3 length: 14 amino acids.

The chain has TRBV11-3 and TRBJ2-3; TRBD2 might be the D (6 bases). Germline loops: CDR1 SGHNT, CDR2 YENEEA. Trimming pared 5 bases from V and 5 bases from J, leaving 20 bases between. The CDR3 consists of 16 residues. CDR3 residues: CASSPLSGGAGDTQYF. The DNA of the CDR3 is TGTGCCAGCAGCCCCTTAAGTGGAGGGGCAGGAGATACGCAGTATTTT.

This chain uses TRBV6-1 with TRBJ2-7; D is uncertain. Germline V CDR1 and CDR2: MNHNS, SASEGT. The CDR3 runs to 15 residues. V shed 0 bases and J shed 3 bases, with 12 bases lying between them. CDR3 protein: CASSEAMFRVYEQYF. The CDR3 nucleotides are TGTGCCAGCAGTGAAGCTATGTTTCGAGTCTACGAGCAGTACTTC.

The chain is built from TRBV6-5 and TRBJ1-1; the D gene is possibly TRBD1 (6 bases). Germline-derived CDR1 and CDR2 are MNHEY and SVGAGI. The V end was cut by 7 bases, the J end by 6 bases, with 18 bases between. This CDR3 region has 14 residues. The DNA for the CDR3 is TGTGCCAGCATCTACGACGACAGGTATTCTGAAGCTTTCTTT. Translation gives CASIYDDRYSEAFF.

The V call is TRBV12-3 or TRBV12-4, the J call TRBJ2-7; D might be TRBD1 (5 bases). V shed 6 bases and J shed 7 bases, with 10 bases lying between them. CDR3 length equals 11 residues. The CDR3 loop is CASRSGYEQYF. The CDR3 nucleotides are TGTGCCAGCAGGTCAGGGTATGAGCAGTACTTC.

V is TRBV15 and J is TRBJ2-3, with TRBD2 matching over 8 bases. J was trimmed by 3 bases and V by 1 base; bases with no gene match: 6. This CDR3 is 16 amino acids long. Germline V gene data show CDR1 as LNHNV and CDR2 as YYDKDF (reference sequence). The CDR3 nucleotides are TGTGCCACCAGCAGAGGACGGGGGGGCGGGACAGATACGCAGTATTTT. Amino acid sequence: CATSRGRGGGTDTQYF.

The chain has TRBV19 and TRBJ1-2; TRBD1 matches 8 bases. This CDR3 has 15 amino acids. V lost 5 bases to trimming and J lost 0 bases; unmatched junction nucleotides: 5. From germline, CDR1 is LNHDA and CDR2 SQIVND (reference sequence). CDR3 region: CASSPGQGANYGYTF. The CDR3 DNA is TGTGCCAGTAGTCCTGGACAGGGAGCTAACTATGGCTACACCTTC.

The J gene is TRBJ2-7, the V gene TRBV19, with TRBD2 matching over 11 bases. The ends lost 0 bases at V and 3 bases at J; junction bases unmatched: 4. Germline values: CDR1 LNHDA, CDR2 SQIVND (reference sequence). The CDR3 totals 16 residues. The CDR3: CASSIDGTSGFYEQYF. The CDR3 region has the DNA TGTGCCAGTAGTATAGACGGGACTAGCGGCTTCTACGAGCAGTACTTC.

V and J are TRBV6-4 and TRBJ2-1; possibly TRBD2 for D (6 bases). Germline V CDR1 and CDR2: MRHNA, SNTAGT. V shed 2 bases and J shed 9 bases, with 11 bases lying between them. The CDR3 spans 13 residues. CDR3 coding DNA: TGTGCCAGCAGTGACGGTTCGACTAGTGAGCAGTTCTTC. This gives the protein CASSDGSTSEQFF.

The J gene is TRBJ2-3, the V gene TRBV6-5; 9 positions agree with TRBD1. V trimming: 8 bases; J trimming: 4 bases; junction bases outside the gene matches: 10. Germline V lookup: CDR1 MNHEY, CDR2 SVGAGI. The CDR3 loop spans 15 amino acids. CDR3 loop: CASSQGQGVSDTQYF. For the CDR3, the DNA is TGTGCCAGCTCCCAGGGACAGGGTGTTTCAGATACGCAGTATTTT.

The V gene is TRBV11-2, the J gene TRBJ2-1; 12 bases are shared with TRBD2. CDR3 length: 18 residues. Per the germline V gene, CDR1 is SGHAT and CDR2 is FQNNGV. Trimming took 3 bases from V and 0 from J; bases not matched to a gene: 6. The CDR3 sequence: CASSFVTSGGSSYNEQFF. In DNA, the CDR3 is TGTGCCAGCAGCTTTGTTACTAGCGGGGGGAGCTCCTACAATGAGCAGTTCTTC.

The chain employs TRBV25-1 and TRBJ1-1; weak D call: TRBD1 (5 bases). CDR1 is MGHDK and CDR2 is SYGVNS in the germline V gene. Trimming took off 1 base at V and 0 bases at J, with 12 bases between the two ends. CDR3 size: 16 residues. The CDR3 loop reads CASSESGVVLNTEAFF. CDR3 DNA sequence: TGTGCCAGCAGTGAATCGGGGGTCGTCTTGAACACTGAAGCTTTCTTT.

The chain recombines TRBV5-8 with TRBJ1-2; the D gene is possibly TRBD1 (5 bases). The CDR3 sequence is 14 residues long. CDR1 is SGHTS, CDR2 YDEGEE, per germline. Deletions cut 2 bases from V and 13 bases from J, with 21 bases between. CDR3 bases: TGTGCCAGCAGCTTCGAATCGCAGGGAGGTTTCTTCACCTTC. It specifies CASSFESQGGFFTF.

Only a few counts were recorded for this clone. The chain uses TRBV19 and TRBJ1-3; no clear D. This CDR3 comprises 15 residues. Trimming pared 5 bases from V and 0 bases from J, leaving 11 bases between. Germline values: CDR1 LNHDA, CDR2 SQIVND (reference sequence). CDR3: CASSEGLHSGNTIYF. CDR3 nucleotides: TGTGCCAGTAGTGAAGGACTGCACTCTGGAAACACCATATATTTT.

The chain is built from TRBV4-1 and TRBJ1-1, with 7 nucleotides matching TRBD1. V shed 1 base and J 2 bases; nucleotides not matched to a gene: 4. CDR3 length: 15 amino acids. Germline CDR1 is MGHRA and CDR2 is YSYEKL. The CDR3 DNA sequence: TGCGCCAGCAGCCAAGGGGACAGAACCAACACTGAAGCTTTCTTT. Its translation is CASSQGDRTNTEAFF.

CDR3 in DNA: TGTGCCTGGAGTCTGGACAGGGACACTGAAGCTTTCTTT. It codes for CAWSLDRDTEAFF. The rearrangement joins TRBV30 to TRBJ1-1, with TRBD1 matching over 8 bases. The CDR3 extends over 13 amino acids. Per the germline V gene, CDR1 is GTSNPN and CDR2 is SVGIG (reference sequence). Trimming at V came to 2 bases and at J to 3 bases, leaving 2 bases not matched to a gene.